The text below deals with one TCR beta chain. Its target is unknown. Expressed TCRB transcripts were sequenced because the isolated RNA had all been reverse transcribed beforehand. Measured with immunoSEQ multiplex PCR; TCRdb has only the in-frame clones, and not every one. The table records a few hundred thousand clones, approximately 15% of them present only once. The entry originates in a study of beta chain features in type 1 diabetes. Study context: The study found patients and healthy donors alike in age, gender and cell yields. General observations from the study: Sampled from patients, naive, central memory and Treg TCRB repertoires appeared more similar than those sampled from healthy donors.

Trimming left V 5 bases short and J 11 bases short, with 12 bases between. The germline CDR1 and CDR2 sequences are MNHNS and SASEGT. This CDR3 is built from 11 residues. This clonotype originated in a man aged 25-45 years in good health. Input material: central memory CD4+ T cells from blood. The chain couples TRBV6-1 to TRBJ1-1; D is ambiguous. The CDR3 DNA is TGTGCCAGCAGTTACACCGGGGTGGCTTTCTTT. Translated, it gives CASSYTGVAFF.